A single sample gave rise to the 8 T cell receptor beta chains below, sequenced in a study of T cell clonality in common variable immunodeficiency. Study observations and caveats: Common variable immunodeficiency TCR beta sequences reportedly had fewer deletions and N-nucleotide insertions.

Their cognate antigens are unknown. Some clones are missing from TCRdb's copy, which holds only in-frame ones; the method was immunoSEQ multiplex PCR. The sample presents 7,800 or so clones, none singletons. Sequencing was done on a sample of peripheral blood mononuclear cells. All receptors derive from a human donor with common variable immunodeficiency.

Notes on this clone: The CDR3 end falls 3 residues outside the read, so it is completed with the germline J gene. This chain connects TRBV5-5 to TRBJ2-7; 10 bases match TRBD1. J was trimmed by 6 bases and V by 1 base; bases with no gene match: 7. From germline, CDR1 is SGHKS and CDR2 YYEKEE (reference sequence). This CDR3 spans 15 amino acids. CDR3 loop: CASSLFSGQGVEQYF. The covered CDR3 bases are TGTGCCAGCAGCTTGTTTTCCGGACAGGGGGTCGAG. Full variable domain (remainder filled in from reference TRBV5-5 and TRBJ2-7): DAGVTQSPTHLIKTRGQQVTLRCSPISGHKSVSWYQQVLGQGPQFIFQYYEKEERGRGNFPDRFSARQFPNYSSELNVNALLLGDSALYLCASSLFSGQGVEQYFGPGTRLTVT.

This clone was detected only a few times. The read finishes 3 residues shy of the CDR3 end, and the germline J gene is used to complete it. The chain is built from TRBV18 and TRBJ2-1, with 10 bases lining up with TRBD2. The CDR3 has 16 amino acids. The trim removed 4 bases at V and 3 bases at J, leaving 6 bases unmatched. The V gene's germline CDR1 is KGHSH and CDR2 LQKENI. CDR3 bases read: TGTGCCAGCTCACTTCTCGGGACTAGCGACTACAATGAG. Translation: CASSLLGTSDYNE. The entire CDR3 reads CASSLLGTSDYNEQFF.

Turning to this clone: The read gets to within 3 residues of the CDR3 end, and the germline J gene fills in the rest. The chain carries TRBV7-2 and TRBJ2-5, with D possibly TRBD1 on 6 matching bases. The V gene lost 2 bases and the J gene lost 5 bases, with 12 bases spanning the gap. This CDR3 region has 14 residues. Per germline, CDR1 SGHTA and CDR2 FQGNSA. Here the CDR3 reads CASSLQGTVETQYF. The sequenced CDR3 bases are TGTGCCAGCAGCTTACAGGGGACGGTGGAGACC. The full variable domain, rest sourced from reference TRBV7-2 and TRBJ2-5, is GAGVSQSPSNKVTEKGKDVELRCDPISGHTALYWYRQSLGQGLEFLIYFQGNSAPDKSGLPSDRFSAERTGGSVSTLTIQRTQQEDSAVYLCASSLQGTVETQYFGPGTRLLVL.

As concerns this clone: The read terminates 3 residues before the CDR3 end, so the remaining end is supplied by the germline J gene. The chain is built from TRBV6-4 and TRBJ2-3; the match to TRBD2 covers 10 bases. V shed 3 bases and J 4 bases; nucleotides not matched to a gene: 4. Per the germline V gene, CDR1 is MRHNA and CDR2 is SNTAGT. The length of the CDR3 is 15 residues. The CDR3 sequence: CASSEVAGGSDTQYF. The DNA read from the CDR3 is TGTGCCAGCAGTGAGGTAGCGGGAGGCTCAGATACG.

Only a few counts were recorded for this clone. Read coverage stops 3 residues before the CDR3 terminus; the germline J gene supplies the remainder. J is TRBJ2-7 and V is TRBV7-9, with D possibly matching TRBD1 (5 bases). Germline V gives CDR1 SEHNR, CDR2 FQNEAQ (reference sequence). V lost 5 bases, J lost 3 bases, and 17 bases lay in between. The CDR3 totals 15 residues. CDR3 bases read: TGTGCCAGCAGCCCCCCACAGGCAGGATACTACGAG. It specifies CASSPPQAGYYE. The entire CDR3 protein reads CASSPPQAGYYEQYF.

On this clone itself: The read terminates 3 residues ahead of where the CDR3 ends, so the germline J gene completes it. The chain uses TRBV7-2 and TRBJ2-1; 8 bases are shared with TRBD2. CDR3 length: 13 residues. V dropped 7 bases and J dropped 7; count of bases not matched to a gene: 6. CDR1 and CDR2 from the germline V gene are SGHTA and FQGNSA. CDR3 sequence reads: CASKIREGNEQFF. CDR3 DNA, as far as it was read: TGTGCCAGCAAAATTCGGGAGGGGAATGAG.

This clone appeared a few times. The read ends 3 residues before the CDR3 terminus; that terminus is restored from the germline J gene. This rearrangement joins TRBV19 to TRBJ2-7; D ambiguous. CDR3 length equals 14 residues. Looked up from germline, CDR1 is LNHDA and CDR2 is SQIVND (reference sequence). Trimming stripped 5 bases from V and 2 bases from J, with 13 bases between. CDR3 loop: CASSYESSTYEQYF. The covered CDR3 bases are TGTGCCAGTAGTTACGAGAGTAGCACCTACGAG. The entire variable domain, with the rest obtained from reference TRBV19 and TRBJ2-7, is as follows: DGGITQSPKYLFRKEGQNVTLSCEQNLNHDAMYWYRQDPGQGLRLIYYSQIVNDFQKGDIAEGYSVSREKKESFPLTVTSAQKNPTAFYLCASSYESSTYEQYFGPGTRLTVT.

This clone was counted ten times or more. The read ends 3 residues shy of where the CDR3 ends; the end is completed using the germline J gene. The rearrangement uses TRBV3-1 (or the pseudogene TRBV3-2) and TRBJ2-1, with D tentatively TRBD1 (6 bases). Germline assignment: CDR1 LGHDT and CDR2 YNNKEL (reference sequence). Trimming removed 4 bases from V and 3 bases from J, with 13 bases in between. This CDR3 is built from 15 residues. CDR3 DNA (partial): TGTGCCAGCAGCCTGGGCAAGGGGGTCTACAATGAG. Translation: CASSLGKGVYNE. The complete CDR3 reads CASSLGKGVYNEQFF.